This T cell receptor (beta chain) came from a study of long-term antiretroviral therapy in people with HIV. The CDR3 is 13 amino acids. From germline, CDR1 is MDHEN and CDR2 SYDVKM. The V end was cut by 4 bases, the J end by 3 bases, with 10 bases between. They ran version v3.0 of the immunoSEQ assay at survey level. The protocol was immunoSEQ multiplex PCR, while the TCRdb copy is restricted to in-frame clones and leaves out a portion. The sample shows roughly 15,000 clones, approximately 94% of them seen only once. V usage is TRBV28 and J usage is TRBJ2-7; D possibly corresponds to TRBD1 (6 bases). This receptor was taken from a woman aged 50 to 60 with HIV. The sample here was unsorted PBMCs, taken roughly 6.8 years after starting antiretroviral therapy. In DNA, the CDR3 is TGTGCCAGCAGTTCACTGGACAGCTACGAGCAGTACTTC. Its protein product is CASSSLDSYEQYF.